This TCR beta chain was recorded in a study of control samples from healthy donors and cancer patients. This table comes from immunoSEQ multiplex PCR, and its TCRdb copy is limited to in-frame clones, with some not included. Of 77,000 or so clones in the sample, 91% were seen once. The germline CDR1 and CDR2 sequences are SGHVS and FQNEAQ. The CDR3 runs 14 residues. Trimming stripped 3 bases from V and 5 bases from J, with 14 bases between. This receptor was identified in a man aged 25-45 years in good health. The chain has TRBV7-8 and TRBJ2-7; no firm D call. The specimen was blood. CDR3 protein: CASSLYGDVDEQYF. CDR3 bases: TGTGCCAGCAGCTTGTATGGAGACGTCGACGAGCAGTACTTC. Supplemented by reference TRBV7-8 and TRBJ2-7, the full variable domain reads GAGVSQSPRYKVAKRGQDVALRCDPISGHVSLFWYQQALGQGPEFLTYFQNEAQLDKSGLPSDRFFAERPEGSVSTLKIQRTQQEDSAVYLCASSLYGDVDEQYFGPGTRLTVT.